These 15 T cell receptor beta chains share one sample of origin, sequenced in a study of T cells expressing NK-cell markers. TCRdb re-called the 5' RACE reads and gives one entry per CDR3 protein, without DNA. This sample's table has over 200,000 distinct CDR3 sequences. Sample: blood T cells: a sorted CD56 or NKG2C T cell subset, CD4+ or CD8+ T cells, or bulk PBMC T cells (not recorded which). Source of these receptors: a man between 18 and 29 years old in good health.

The CDR3 protein is CASSQFKDTGELFF. V usage is TRBV4-3 and J usage is TRBJ2-2. The CDR3 is 14 amino acids. From germline, CDR1 is LGHNA and CDR2 YSLEER.

The V call is TRBV12-3 or TRBV12-4, the J call TRBJ1-5; the TCRdb call, TRBD1, lacks DNA for checking. The CDR3 covers 15 residues. CDR3 sequence: CASSYRRDANQPQHF.

The chain links TRBV27 to TRBJ1-1; lacking DNA, the TRBD1 call made by TCRdb goes unchecked. Germline V CDR1 and CDR2: MNHEY, SMNVEV (reference sequence). The CDR3 contains 15 residues. The CDR3 is CASTTIWGGGTEAFF.

The chain employs TRBV20-1 and TRBJ2-1; TCRdb outputs TRBD2, but without DNA this stays unchecked. The V gene's germline CDR1 is DFQATT and CDR2 SNEGSKA (reference sequence). The CDR3 length is 16 residues. CDR3 residues: CSARGTSGRAGNEQFF.

This chain joins TRBV5-1 and TRBJ1-6. This CDR3 region has 16 residues. Looked up from germline, CDR1 is SGHRS and CDR2 is YFSETQ. CDR3 in amino acids: CASSLDSLSYNSPLHF.

The chain employs TRBV15 and TRBJ2-2; the D call from TCRdb, TRBD1, cannot be confirmed without DNA. Germline values: CDR1 LNHNV, CDR2 YYDKDF (reference sequence). CDR3 length: 16 residues. Here the CDR3 reads CATSPGSGMNTGELFF.

The V and J genes are TRBV10-3 and TRBJ2-1. The CDR3 loop spans 13 amino acids. From germline, CDR1 is ENHRY and CDR2 SYGVKD. The CDR3 sequence: CARDVSPYNEQFF.

J is TRBJ1-2 and V is TRBV20-1. Germline V gene sequence: CDR1 DFQATT, CDR2 SNEGSKA (reference sequence). The CDR3 length is 13 residues. The CDR3: CSARGISNYGYTF.

This sequence joins TRBV20-1 and TRBJ2-3; checking the TCRdb D call of TRBD2 is not possible without DNA. The CDR3 has 14 amino acids. CDR1 is DFQATT, CDR2 SNEGSKA, per germline (reference sequence). CDR3 loop: CSARASETIDTQYF.

The genes are TRBV5-5 and TRBJ2-1. The CDR3 has 16 amino acids. The germline V gene has CDR1 SGHKS and CDR2 YYEKEE (reference sequence). The CDR3 loop is CASSFFTRRFGNEQFF.

The J gene is TRBJ2-1, the V gene TRBV7-9; the TCRdb D gene call, TRBD2, has no DNA to confirm it. The germline V gene encodes CDR1 SEHNR and CDR2 FQNEAQ (reference sequence). The CDR3 has 15 amino acids. The CDR3 is CASSLGLSSYNEQFF.

The chain couples TRBV18 to TRBJ1-1. CDR1 is KGHSH and CDR2 is LQKENI in the germline V gene. The CDR3 is 13 residues long. The CDR3 region is CASSPNDYTEAFF.

V gene TRBV7-2 combines with J gene TRBJ2-2; TCRdb outputs TRBD1, but without DNA this stays unchecked. The CDR3 totals 14 residues. CDR1 is SGHTA, CDR2 FQGNSA, per germline. The CDR3 loop reads CASSFRGDTGELFF.

The chain uses TRBV19 and TRBJ2-1; TCRdb calls TRBD2, which cannot be checked without DNA. The CDR3 extends over 15 amino acids. Germline CDR1 is LNHDA and CDR2 is SQIVND (reference sequence). The CDR3: CASSMSSGPYPEQFF.

V gene TRBV7-9 combines with J gene TRBJ1-5; TCRdb returns TRBD1, unconfirmable since there is no DNA. The CDR3 is 15 amino acids. The germline V gene encodes CDR1 SEHNR and CDR2 FQNEAQ (reference sequence). The CDR3 region is CASSLDRDAWQPQHF.